This T cell receptor (beta chain) is drawn from a study of OX40 agonist ivuxolimab in advanced cancers. Produced via immunoSEQ multiplex PCR; TCRdb's table is partial and in-frame only. This sample yields some 70,000 clones, of which 85% are seen a single time; 5.5% to 7% belongs to the top ten. This CDR3 region has 15 residues. Trimming took 4 bases from V and 2 from J, leaving 11 bases between them. Germline CDR1 is MNHEY and CDR2 is SVGAGI. Study results and caveats: At 0.1 to 3.0 mg/kg, clonal expansion of CD4+ and CD8+ blood T cells had occurred by week 6. Expanded clones were, on average, more numerous among CD8+ T cells than CD4+.

Comment on this clone: Antigen: not known.

The source material was CD4+ or CD8+ T cells sorted from blood, sampled in a trial of the OX40 agonist ivuxolimab. This clonotype was obtained from an adult with an advanced solid tumor such as melanoma, head and neck, liver or kidney cancer. The chain has TRBV6-5 and TRBJ2-2; a possible D gene is TRBD2 (6 bases). This CDR3 is CASSLAVDNTGELFF. Written as DNA, the CDR3 is TGTGCCAGCAGTTTAGCGGTCGATAACACCGGGGAGCTGTTTTTT.